This TCR beta chain emerged from a study of a mutant IDH1 vaccine in newly diagnosed glioma. Study-wide context: The first vaccination came 4-6 weeks after radiotherapy alone, or with temozolomide cycles. Males made up 62.5% and females roughly 40% of treated patients, whose mean age was 40.4 years. Receipt of radiotherapy, temozolomide, or both preceded the study, and most received both.

Notes on this clone: The antigen is undetermined.

This CDR3 spans 17 amino acids. The germline V gene encodes CDR1 LNHDA and CDR2 SQIVND (reference sequence). Losses at the gene ends were 8 bases for V and 2 bases for J; bases not matched to a gene: 18. Indicated time point: week 35, safety follow-up. Vaccinated patients received 300 ug of mutant IDH1 20-mer peptide per dose, with topical imiquimod. Donors had new IDH1-mutant astrocytomas of WHO grade 3 or 4 (ATRX-lost). Produced via immunoSEQ multiplex PCR; TCRdb's table is partial and in-frame only. The sample lists about 48,000 clones; over 65% were seen once. The sequences come from PBMCs, collected from a glioma patient whose treatment included an IDH1 peptide vaccine. J is TRBJ2-7 and V is TRBV19; 7 nucleotides match TRBD2. This clonotype originated in a middle-aged man with glioma. CDR3 in DNA: TGTGCCAGTGCGAAGCGGGCGGGAGACGGTAGGGCCTACGAGCAGTACTTC. Translating it yields CASAKRAGDGRAYEQYF.